This TCR beta chain was identified in a study of CD8 T cells in Susac syndrome. The authors reverse transcribed roughly 0.5 to 1 ug RNA with random hexamers. An immunoSEQ multiplex PCR amplified TCR beta CDR3 over 54 Vbeta and 13 Jbeta. TCRdb used MiXCR to reprocess the immunoSEQ multiplex PCR reads, holding one entry per CDR3 protein. The sample has about 180,000 distinct CDR3 sequences; 85% to 95% are singletons. The germline V and J ends were trimmed by 1 base and 15 bases, with 22 bases remaining between them. The CDR3 length is 15 residues. The germline V gene has CDR1 LGHNA and CDR2 YNFKEQ. The authors carried out high-throughput sequencing of TCR beta. They applied it to CD8+ and CD4+ T cells obtained from blood. The multiple sclerosis controls consisted of treatment-naive patients with relapsing-remitting disease, either stable or active. Negative isolation was applied to CD8+ and CD4+ T cells, and FACS enrichment was applied to TEMRA cells.

The origin of this receptor is a human donor with multiple sclerosis. Input material: CD8+ T cells from PBMCs. The V call is TRBV4-2, the J call TRBJ1-5; no reliable D call. The CDR3 DNA reads as TGTGCCAGCAGCCAAGTTCGGAGCAGCCCGGAAAAAGGGCATTTT. Protein: CASSQVRSSPEKGHF.